This T cell receptor (beta chain) was identified in a study of blood T cell repertoires in COVID-19. Study overall: T cells, B-cell-depleted T cells, or PBMCs provided the cDNA or gDNA that served as material.

The germline V gene encodes CDR1 KGHSH and CDR2 LQKENI. The length of the CDR3 is 15 residues. The J segment lost 5 bases and the V segment lost 3 bases, leaving 7 bases of the junction unmatched. While infection was still active, Seattle patients were enrolled and then followed longitudinally. Authors' analysis steps: Estimation of nucleated cell counts relied on the amplification of reference gene primers. This table comes from immunoSEQ multiplex PCR, and its TCRdb copy is limited to in-frame clones, with some not included. Clonal size and the V and J genes are those of that table, whereas D and trimming came from the DNA. The data contain 250,000 to 400,000 clones, approximately 90% of them seen just once; the ten biggest clones take up 1.5% to 2%.

The chain carries TRBV18 and TRBJ2-7, with 10 bases matching TRBD2. This receptor was identified in a woman aged 25 to 39 with COVID-19, enrolled during active disease. The specimen sequenced was peripheral blood. Here the CDR3 reads CASSPGLATSDEQYF. CDR3 nucleotides: TGTGCCAGCTCACCGGGACTAGCGACGTCTGACGAGCAGTACTTC. The full variable domain, completed using reference TRBV18 and TRBJ2-7, is NAGVMQNPRHLVRRRGQEARLRCSPMKGHSHVYWYRQLPEEGLKFMVYLQKENIIDESGMPKERFSAEFPKEGPSILRIQQVVRGDSAAYFCASSPGLATSDEQYFGPGTRLTVT.